A selection of T cell receptor beta chains follows, all from one sample in a study of blood T cell repertoires in COVID-19. Assay: immunoSEQ multiplex PCR; the TCRdb copy retains only in-frame clones and omits some. The sample shows a few hundred thousand clones, around 90% of them seen only once. The sequenced sample was peripheral blood. These TCRs come from a man aged 35 to 55 with acute or convalescent COVID-19. CDR3s include the opening cysteine and the closing phenylalanine or tryptophan. A D gene is named only where the DNA matches it firmly. The listing skips clone size in some rows; elsewhere it reads once, few, many or a size class.

TRBD2 | - | TRBJ2-1 | TRBV7-3 | CASSSSLAGVGNEQFF | TGTGCCAGCAGCTCTTCTCTAGCGGGAGTAGGGAATGAGCAGTTCTTC
- | - | TRBJ1-4 | TRBV27 | CASSDGQGEKLFF | TGTGCCAGCAGCGATGGACAAGGTGAAAAACTGTTTTTT
TRBD2 | - | TRBJ2-3 | TRBV7-3 | CASSEGLAGATDTQYF | TGTGCCAGCAGCGAGGGACTAGCGGGGGCCACAGATACGCAGTATTTT
- | - | TRBJ1-2 | TRBV19 | CASSLQGPPRGYTF | TGTGCCAGTAGCCTACAGGGCCCCCCTAGAGGCTACACCTTC
- | - | TRBJ2-1 | TRBV28 | CASQTRDRYYNEQFF | TGTGCCAGCCAAACGCGGGACAGATACTACAATGAGCAGTTCTTC
- | once | TRBJ1-2 | TRBV4-3 | CASSQDVRQNYGYTF | TGCGCCAGCAGCCAAGATGTTCGACAGAACTATGGCTACACCTTC
TRBD1 | once | TRBJ1-5 | TRBV4-1 | CASSEAVGQGVRQPQHF | TGCGCCAGCAGCGAAGCAGTAGGACAGGGGGTCAGGCAGCCCCAGCATTTT
TRBD1 | - | TRBJ1-2 | TRBV7-2 | CASSHGQGGYGYTF | TGTGCCAGCAGTCATGGACAGGGGGGCTATGGCTACACCTTC
TRBD1 | once | TRBJ1-1 | TRBV5-4 | CASSSRTGVTEAFF | TGTGCCAGCAGCTCTCGGACAGGGGTCACTGAAGCTTTCTTT
- | - | TRBJ2-1 | TRBV3-1/TRBV3-2 | CASSQGQGRVMDEQFF | TGTGCCAGCAGCCAAGGGCAGGGGAGGGTCATGGATGAGCAGTTCTTC
TRBD1 | - | TRBJ2-7 | TRBV27 | CASSSLSGTDEQYF | TGTGCCAGCAGTTCCTTGTCCGGGACAGACGAGCAGTACTTC
TRBD1 | - | TRBJ2-1 | TRBV7-9 | CASSPDATGHNEQFF | TGTGCCAGCAGCCCGGACGCGACAGGGCACAATGAGCAGTTCTTC
TRBD1 | once | TRBJ1-1 | TRBV4-2 | CASSQLGGGGEAFF | TGTGCCAGCAGCCAATTAGGGGGCGGAGGTGAAGCTTTCTTT
- | - | TRBJ1-2 | TRBV7-2 | CASSPPGGSPFYGYTF | TGTGCCAGCAGCCCTCCCGGGGGATCCCCGTTCTATGGCTACACCTTC
TRBD1 | - | TRBJ1-4 | TRBV28 | CASRERRDRGEKLFF | TGTGCCAGCAGGGAGAGACGGGACAGGGGTGAAAAACTGTTTTTT
- | - | TRBJ2-7 | TRBV28 | CASSRSGFTYEQYF | TGTGCCAGCAGCCGTTCCGGGTTTACCTACGAGCAGTACTTC
- | few | TRBJ2-1 | TRBV10-3 | CAISESLRGGSGNEQFF | TGTGCCATCAGTGAGTCGCTTAGGGGGGGTTCAGGCAATGAGCAGTTCTTC
TRBD1 | - | TRBJ1-1 | TRBV5-5 | CASSPRTGGNTEAFF | TGTGCCAGCAGCCCACGGACAGGGGGCAACACTGAAGCTTTCTTT
- | - | TRBJ1-1 | TRBV7-2 | CASSLVGGVLNTEAFF | TGTGCCAGCAGCTTAGTGGGAGGGGTTTTGAACACTGAAGCTTTCTTT
TRBD2 | once | TRBJ2-1 | TRBV4-2 | CASSRGLAQDEQFF | TGTGCCAGCAGCCGAGGACTAGCGCAAGATGAGCAGTTCTTC
- | - | TRBJ2-2 | TRBV29-1 | CSVGGADSHTGELFF | TGCAGCGTTGGTGGAGCAGACTCCCACACCGGGGAGCTGTTTTTT
- | - | TRBJ2-1 | TRBV6-5 | CASSYARAFNEQFF | TGTGCCAGCAGTTACGCGCGGGCCTTCAATGAGCAGTTCTTC
- | - | TRBJ1-5 | TRBV12-5 | CASGRTDSNQPQHF | TGTGCTAGTGGGAGGACAGATAGCAATCAGCCCCAGCATTTT
TRBD1 | once | TRBJ2-2 | TRBV13 | CASSRPRDRVGTGELFF | TGTGCCAGCAGCCGACCCCGGGACAGGGTGGGGACCGGGGAGCTGTTTTTT
- | - | TRBJ2-2 | TRBV5-1 | CASSPNRDNTGELFF | TGCGCCAGCAGCCCAAACAGGGATAACACCGGGGAGCTGTTTTTT
- | - | TRBJ2-1 | TRBV2 | CASSEVRYYNEQFF | TGTGCCAGCAGTGAAGTTCGGTATTACAATGAGCAGTTCTTC
- | - | TRBJ2-1 | TRBV6-5 | CASRGTGHEQFF | TGTGCCAGCAGAGGAACAGGGCATGAGCAGTTCTTC
- | - | TRBJ1-5 | TRBV28 | CASRLISGLHNQPQHF | TGTGCCAGCAGGCTAATATCGGGACTGCACAATCAGCCCCAGCATTTT
- | - | TRBJ1-1 | TRBV9 | CASSARDTNTEAFF | TGTGCCAGCAGCGCCCGGGACACGAACACTGAAGCTTTCTTT
- | - | TRBJ1-2 | TRBV28 | CASTSTPGQGQGGYTF | TGTGCCAGCACCAGCACCCCGGGACAAGGCCAGGGCGGCTACACCTTC
TRBD2 | once | TRBJ2-5 | TRBV5-1 | CASSLGSLGGYQETQYF | TGCGCCAGCAGCTTGGGGTCGCTCGGGGGGTACCAAGAGACCCAGTACTTC
TRBD2 | - | TRBJ2-2 | TRBV11-2 | CASSLLTSGRVWAGELFF | TGTGCCAGCAGCTTATTGACTAGCGGGAGGGTTTGGGCCGGGGAGCTGTTTTTT
- | - | TRBJ2-3 | TRBV29-1 | CSVRGTSTDTQYF | TGCAGCGTTAGAGGGACTAGCACAGATACGCAGTATTTT